This TCR beta chain was recorded in a study of T cell responses to AZD1222 COVID-19 vaccine. Study-wide points: None of the repertoires were sampled until the peak T cell response had passed. Spike was spanned by vaccine-associated CD4 TCRs, which were dominant at 160-218 and 743-854.

To note about this clone: The antigen is undetermined.

The CDR3 has 12 residues. CDR1 PRHDT and CDR2 FYEKMQ come from the germline V gene (reference sequence). Deletions cut 1 base from V and 1 base from J, with 1 base between. Method: immunoSEQ multiplex PCR; TCRdb's copy keeps in-frame clones and lacks some. The table includes fewer than 200,000 clones, approximately 90% detected once. The receptor was derived from an adult in good health. The chain recombines TRBV13 with TRBJ1-1; D unresolved. Specimen: peripheral blood, collected on day 0 of AZD1222 vaccination. In nucleotides, the CDR3 is TGTGCCAGCAGCTTAGAGAACACTGAAGCTTTCTTT. Its protein product is CASSLENTEAFF.